The source of this T cell receptor beta chain is a study of regulatory T cells in long-lasting Graves disease. Trimming stripped 1 base from V and 4 bases from J, with 12 bases between. The CDR3 runs to 15 residues. Per germline, CDR1 MGHDK and CDR2 SYGVNS. Noted time point: newly diagnosed GD, antithyroid drugs for less than 3 months. Generation of the TCR library employed RNA extracted from PBMCs. Investigators prepared the TCR beta libraries by applying iRepertoire HTBI primers and Arm-PCR of CDR3 regions. TCRdb fed the multiplex PCR reads into MiXCR, producing one record per CDR3 protein. Among 400,000 to 500,000 distinct CDR3 sequences listed, around 15% were seen once. These data were also reused for a study on T cells in Graves' hyperthyroidism and ophthalmopathy. That source notes: In the first-round RT-PCR of the TCR CDR3, the HTBI primer set was used.

The TCR comes from a woman aged 45-60 years with Graves disease. The rearrangement joins TRBV25-1 to TRBJ2-3; D may correspond to TRBD1 or TRBD2 (5 bases each). This material consisted of peripheral blood mononuclear cells (PBMCs), taken at new diagnosis, from a patient treated with antithyroid drugs. In DNA, the CDR3 is TGTGCCAGCAGTGAATTGGGCAGGGACGCAGATACGCAGTATTTT. It yields the protein CASSELGRDADTQYF.